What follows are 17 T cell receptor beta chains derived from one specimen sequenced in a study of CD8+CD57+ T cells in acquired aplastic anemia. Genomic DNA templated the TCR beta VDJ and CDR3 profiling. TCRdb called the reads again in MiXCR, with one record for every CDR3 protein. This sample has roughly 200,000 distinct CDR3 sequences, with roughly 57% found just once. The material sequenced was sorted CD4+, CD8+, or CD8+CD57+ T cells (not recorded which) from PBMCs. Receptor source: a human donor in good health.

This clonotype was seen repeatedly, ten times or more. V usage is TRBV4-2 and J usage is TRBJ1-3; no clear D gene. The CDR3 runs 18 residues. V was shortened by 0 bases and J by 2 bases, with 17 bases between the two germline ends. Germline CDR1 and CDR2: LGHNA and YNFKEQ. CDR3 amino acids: CASSQESSAAIAGNTIYF. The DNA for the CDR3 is TGTGCCAGCAGCCAAGAGTCCTCCGCGGCCATAGCTGGAAACACCATATATTTT.

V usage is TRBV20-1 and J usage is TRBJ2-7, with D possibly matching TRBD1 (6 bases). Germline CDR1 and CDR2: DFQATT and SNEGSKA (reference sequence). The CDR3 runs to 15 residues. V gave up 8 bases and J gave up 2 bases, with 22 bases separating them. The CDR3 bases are TGCAGTCCGGGGACATTCGCCTCATTCACCTACGAGCAGTACTTC. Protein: CSPGTFASFTYEQYF.

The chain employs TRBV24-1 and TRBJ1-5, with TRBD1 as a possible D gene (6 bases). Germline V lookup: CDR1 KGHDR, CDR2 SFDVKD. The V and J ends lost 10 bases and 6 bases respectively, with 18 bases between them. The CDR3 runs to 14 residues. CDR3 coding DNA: TGTGCCACGTCCACAGGGATGGTCGCTCAGCCCCAGCATTTT. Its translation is CATSTGMVAQPQHF.

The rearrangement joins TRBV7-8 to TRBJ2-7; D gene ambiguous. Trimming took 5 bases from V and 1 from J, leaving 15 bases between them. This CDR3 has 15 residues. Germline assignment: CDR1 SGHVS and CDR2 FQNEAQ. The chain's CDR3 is CASSQETKVSYEQYF. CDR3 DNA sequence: TGTGCCAGCAGCCAAGAAACGAAGGTGTCCTACGAGCAGTACTTC.

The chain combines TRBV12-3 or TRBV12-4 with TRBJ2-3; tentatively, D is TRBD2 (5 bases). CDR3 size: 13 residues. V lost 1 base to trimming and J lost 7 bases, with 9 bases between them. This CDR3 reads CASSLGLAHTQYF. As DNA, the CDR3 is TGTGCCAGCAGTTTAGGTCTAGCCCATACGCAGTATTTT.

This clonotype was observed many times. CDR3: CASSGVGSGADTQYF. DNA of the CDR3: TGTGCCAGCAGTGGCGTCGGGAGTGGGGCAGATACGCAGTATTTT. The chain recombines TRBV6-1 with TRBJ2-3; maybe TRBD2 (6 bases). Germline CDR1 and CDR2: MNHNS and SASEGT. V was cut by 4 bases and J by 4 bases, with 15 bases left in between. This CDR3 spans 15 amino acids.

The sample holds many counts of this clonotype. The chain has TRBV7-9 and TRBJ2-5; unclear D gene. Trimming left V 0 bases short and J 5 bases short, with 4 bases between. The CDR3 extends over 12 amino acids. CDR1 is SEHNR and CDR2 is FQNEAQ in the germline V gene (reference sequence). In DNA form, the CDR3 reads TGTGCCAGCAGCTTAGCTTGGGAGACCCAGTACTTC. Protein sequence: CASSLAWETQYF.

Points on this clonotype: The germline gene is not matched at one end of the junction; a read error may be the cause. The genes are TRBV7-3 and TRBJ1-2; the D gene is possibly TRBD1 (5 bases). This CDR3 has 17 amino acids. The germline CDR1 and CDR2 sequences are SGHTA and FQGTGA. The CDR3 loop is CASSQDDGTAANYGYTF. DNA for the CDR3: TGCGCCAGCAGCCAAGATGACGGGACGGCAGCTAACTATGGCTACACCTTC.

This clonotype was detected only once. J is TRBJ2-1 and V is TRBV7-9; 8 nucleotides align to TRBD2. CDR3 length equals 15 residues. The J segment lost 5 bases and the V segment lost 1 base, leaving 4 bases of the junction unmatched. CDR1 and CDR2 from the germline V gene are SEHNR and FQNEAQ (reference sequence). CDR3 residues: CASSLGAGVHNEQFF. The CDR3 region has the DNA TGTGCCAGCAGCTTAGGAGCGGGAGTGCACAATGAGCAGTTCTTC. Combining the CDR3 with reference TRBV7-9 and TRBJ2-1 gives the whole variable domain DTGVSQNPRHKITKRGQNVTFRCDPISEHNRLYWYRQTLGQGPEFLTYFQNEAQLEKSRLLSDRFSAERPKGSFSTLEIQRTEQGDSAMYLCASSLGAGVHNEQFFGPGTRLTVL.

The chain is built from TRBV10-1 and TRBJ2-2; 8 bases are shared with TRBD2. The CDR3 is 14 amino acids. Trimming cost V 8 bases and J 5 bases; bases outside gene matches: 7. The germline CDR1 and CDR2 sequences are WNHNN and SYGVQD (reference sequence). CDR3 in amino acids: CASSPGGRTGELFF. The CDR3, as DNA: TGCGCCAGCTCCCCGGGAGGGCGAACCGGGGAGCTGTTTTTT.

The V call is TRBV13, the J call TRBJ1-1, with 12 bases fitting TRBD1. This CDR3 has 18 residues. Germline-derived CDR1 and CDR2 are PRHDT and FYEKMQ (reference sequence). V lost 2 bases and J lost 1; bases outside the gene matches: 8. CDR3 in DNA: TGTGCCAGCAGCTTAAGTCCCGGGACAGGGGGCCCGAACACTGAAGCTTTCTTT. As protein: CASSLSPGTGGPNTEAFF.

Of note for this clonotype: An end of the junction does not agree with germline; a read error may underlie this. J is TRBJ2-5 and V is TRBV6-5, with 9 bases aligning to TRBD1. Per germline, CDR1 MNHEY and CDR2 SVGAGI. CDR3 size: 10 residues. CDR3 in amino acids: CASRGTGISF. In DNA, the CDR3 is TGTGCCAGCAGGGGGACAGGGATTTCATTC.

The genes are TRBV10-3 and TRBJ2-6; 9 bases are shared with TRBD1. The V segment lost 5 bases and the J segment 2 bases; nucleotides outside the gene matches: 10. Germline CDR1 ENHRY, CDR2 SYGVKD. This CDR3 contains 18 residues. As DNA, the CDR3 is TGTGCCATCAGTACCCGGACAGGGGTAAGCACTGGGGCCAACGTCCTGACTTTC. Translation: CAISTRTGVSTGANVLTF.

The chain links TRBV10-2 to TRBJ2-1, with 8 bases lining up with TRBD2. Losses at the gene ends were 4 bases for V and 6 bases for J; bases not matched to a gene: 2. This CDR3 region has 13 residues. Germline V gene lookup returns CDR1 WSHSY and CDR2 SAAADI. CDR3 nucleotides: TGCGCCAGCAGTGCCGGGACTAGCAATGAGCAGTTCTTC. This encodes CASSAGTSNEQFF.

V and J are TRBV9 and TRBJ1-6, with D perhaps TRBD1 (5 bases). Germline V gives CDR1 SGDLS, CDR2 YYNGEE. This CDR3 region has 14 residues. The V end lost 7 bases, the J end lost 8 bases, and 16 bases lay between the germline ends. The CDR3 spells CASGSDQGDSPLHF. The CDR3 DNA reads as TGTGCCAGCGGCTCCGACCAGGGAGATTCACCCCTCCACTTT.

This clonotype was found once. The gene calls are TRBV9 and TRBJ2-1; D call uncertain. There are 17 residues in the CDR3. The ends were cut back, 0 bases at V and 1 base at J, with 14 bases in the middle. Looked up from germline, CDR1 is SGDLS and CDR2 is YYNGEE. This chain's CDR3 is CASSVATLGISYNEQFF. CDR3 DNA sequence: TGTGCCAGCAGCGTAGCTACGCTGGGGATTTCCTACAATGAGCAGTTCTTC.

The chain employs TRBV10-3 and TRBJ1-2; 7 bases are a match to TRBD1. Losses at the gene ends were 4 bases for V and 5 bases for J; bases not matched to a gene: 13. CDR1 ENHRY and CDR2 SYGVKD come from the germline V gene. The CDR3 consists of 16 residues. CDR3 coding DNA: TGTGCCATCAGTGGGGCAGGGGGGACCTCTGGGTATGGCTACACCTTC. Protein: CAISGAGGTSGYGYTF.